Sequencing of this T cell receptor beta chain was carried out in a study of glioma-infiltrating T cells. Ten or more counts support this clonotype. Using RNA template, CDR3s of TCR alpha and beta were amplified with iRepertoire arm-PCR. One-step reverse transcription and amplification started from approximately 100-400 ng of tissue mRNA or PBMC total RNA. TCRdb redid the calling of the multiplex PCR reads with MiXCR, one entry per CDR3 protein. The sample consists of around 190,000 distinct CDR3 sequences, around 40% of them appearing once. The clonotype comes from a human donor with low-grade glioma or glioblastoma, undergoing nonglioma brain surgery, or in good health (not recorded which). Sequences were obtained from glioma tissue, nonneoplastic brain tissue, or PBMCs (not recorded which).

The CDR3 DNA follows: TGTGCCAGCATCGGTGCAACTAATGAAAAACTGTTTTTT. Encoded protein: CASIGATNEKLFF. This chain uses TRBV28 with TRBJ1-4; D uncertain. Germline V gene lookup returns CDR1 MDHEN and CDR2 SYDVKM. The V gene lost 7 bases and the J gene lost 0 bases, with 6 bases spanning the gap. CDR3 length equals 13 residues.